The rows below give T cell receptor beta chains drawn from one sample of a study of blood T cell repertoires in COVID-19. Sequencing was performed with immunoSEQ multiplex PCR; in TCRdb, only in-frame clones are kept and a portion is missing. The sample has approximately 210,000 clones; about four fifths are singletons. The sample consisted of peripheral blood. These receptors were obtained from a man aged 45-60 years with active or convalescent COVID-19. CDR3s include the opening cysteine and the closing phenylalanine or tryptophan. A D gene is named only where the DNA matches it firmly. Clone size is stated in some rows and not others, as once, few, many or a class when expanded.

J: TRBJ2-1; V: TRBV18; D: NA; size: NA; CDR3: CASSPGANEQFF; DNA: TGTGCCAGCTCACCAGGGGCAAATGAGCAGTTCTTC
J: TRBJ2-7; V: TRBV3-1/TRBV3-2; D: TRBD2; size: NA; CDR3: CASSRTTTSGIPYEQYF; DNA: TGTGCCAGCAGCCGGACTACGACTAGCGGGATACCGTACGAGCAGTACTTC
J: TRBJ2-1; V: TRBV6-5; D: NA; size: NA; CDR3: CASSYSPPAAGNEQFF; DNA: TGTGCCAGCAGTTACTCCCCTCCGGCGGCCGGTAATGAGCAGTTCTTC
J: TRBJ1-1; V: TRBV25-1; D: NA; size: NA; CDR3: CASAGFTEAFF; DNA: TGTGCCAGCGCAGGGTTCACTGAAGCTTTCTTT
J: TRBJ1-6; V: TRBV7-9; D: NA; size: NA; CDR3: CASSLSAANSPLHF; DNA: TGTGCCAGCAGCCTCTCCGCGGCCAATTCACCCCTCCACTTT
J: TRBJ2-2; V: TRBV19; D: NA; size: NA; CDR3: CASSIQGFTGELFF; DNA: TGTGCCAGTAGTATACAGGGTTTCACCGGGGAGCTGTTTTTT
J: TRBJ1-2; V: TRBV18; D: TRBD1; size: NA; CDR3: CASSPGLTGQGVYYGYTF; DNA: TGTGCCAGCTCACCAGGGCTTACTGGACAGGGCGTATACTATGGCTACACCTTC
J: TRBJ2-7; V: TRBV14; D: NA; size: NA; CDR3: CASSPRTSGFYEQYF; DNA: TGTGCCAGCAGCCCCCGCACGTCCGGTTTCTACGAGCAGTACTTC
J: TRBJ1-5; V: TRBV28; D: TRBD1; size: NA; CDR3: CASRGQGGGSNQPQHF; DNA: TGTGCCAGCAGAGGACAGGGGGGCGGGAGCAATCAGCCCCAGCATTTT
J: TRBJ2-4; V: TRBV4-1; D: NA; size: NA; CDR3: CASSQETIPFNKNIQYF; DNA: TGCGCCAGCAGCCAAGAAACTATACCCTTTAACAAAAACATTCAGTACTTC
J: TRBJ2-7; V: TRBV19; D: TRBD2; size: few; CDR3: CASRPSGVSYEQYF; DNA: TGTGCCAGTAGACCTAGCGGGGTCTCCTACGAGCAGTACTTC